This passage covers 13 T cell receptor beta chains from one sample sequenced in a study of control samples from healthy donors and cancer patients. The assay was immunoSEQ multiplex PCR, and TCRdb's table has in-frame clones only and misses some. The repertoire table contains under 200,000 clones. The specimen sequenced was blood. The receptor source for this set is a woman aged 25 to 39 in good health.

V usage is TRBV6-6 and J usage is TRBJ1-4; TRBD1 agrees at 10 bases. Germline lookup yields CDR1 MNHNY and CDR2 SVGAGI (reference sequence). J lost 10 bases, V lost 6 bases, and 11 bases had no gene match. The CDR3 is 15 amino acids. In DNA form, the CDR3 reads TGTGCCAGCAGGCACCGGGACAGGGGAACAGGAAAACTGTTTTTT. It encodes CASRHRDRGTGKLFF.

The chain combines TRBV5-6 with TRBJ1-1, with D possibly TRBD1 on 6 matching bases. This CDR3 has 15 residues. From germline, CDR1 is SGHDT and CDR2 YYEEEE. V lost 1 base and J 7 bases, leaving 17 bases between the germline ends. CDR3 sequence (DNA): TGTGCCAGCAGCTTGCCCCGGGACATTGGGGTTGAAGCTTTCTTT. It is translated as CASSLPRDIGVEAFF. Full variable domain (outside the CDR3, taken from reference TRBV5-6 and TRBJ1-1): DAGVTQSPTHLIKTRGQQVTLRCSPKSGHDTVSWYQQALGQGPQFIFQYYEEEERQRGNFPDRFSGHQFPNYSSELNVNALLLGDSALYLCASSLPRDIGVEAFFGQGTRLTVV.

This rearrangement joins TRBV19 to TRBJ2-7; D uncertain. Germline assignment: CDR1 LNHDA and CDR2 SQIVND (reference sequence). Between the trimmed V and J ends, which lost 4 bases and 0 bases, there was a span of 10 bases. The CDR3 runs to 14 residues. CDR3 bases: TGTGCCAGTAGTACCGACCCAAACTCCTACGAGCAGTACTTC. This gives the protein CASSTDPNSYEQYF.

CDR3 region: CASSLLGGGTDGYTF. The CDR3 DNA sequence: TGTGCCAGCAGTTTATTGGGGGGCGGTACGGATGGCTACACCTTC. This chain uses TRBV27 with TRBJ1-2; possibly TRBD1 for D (6 bases). Germline V gene data show CDR1 as MNHEY and CDR2 as SMNVEV (reference sequence). The CDR3 runs 15 residues. V was trimmed by 1 base and J by 6 bases, leaving 15 bases between them.

The chain recombines TRBV3-1 (or the pseudogene TRBV3-2) with TRBJ1-4; no firm D call. This CDR3 has 13 residues. V shed 1 base and J shed 2 bases, with 2 bases lying between them. Germline lookup yields CDR1 LGHDT and CDR2 YNNKEL (reference sequence). CDR3 nucleotides: TGTGCCAGCAGCCAAGGGACTAATGAAAAACTGTTTTTT. Its protein product is CASSQGTNEKLFF.

The chain couples TRBV4-1 to TRBJ1-1; the D gene is possibly TRBD1 (5 bases). Trimming left V 4 bases short and J 3 bases short, with 15 bases between. The CDR3 totals 15 residues. CDR1 is MGHRA, CDR2 YSYEKL, per germline. The CDR3 nucleotides are TGCGCCAGCAGCCTAGGTCCTGGACAACACACTGAAGCTTTCTTT. Translation gives CASSLGPGQHTEAFF.

The chain is built from TRBV5-1 and TRBJ2-1, with 11 positions matching TRBD2. Germline V gene data show CDR1 as SGHRS and CDR2 as YFSETQ. The ends lost 1 base at V and 0 bases at J; junction bases unmatched: 3. The CDR3 is made up of 17 amino acids. CDR3 DNA: TGCGCCAGCAGCTTGATAGCGGGGGGGAGCTCCTACAATGAGCAGTTCTTC. Protein product: CASSLIAGGSSYNEQFF.

V and J are TRBV6-6 and TRBJ2-7; 8 bases are a match to TRBD1. Germline V gives CDR1 MNHNY, CDR2 SVGAGI (reference sequence). Trimming removed 2 bases from V and 3 bases from J; junction bases left unmatched: 3. The CDR3 is 14 residues long. The CDR3 region has the DNA TGTGCCAGCAGTTACAAGGGACAGGTCTACGAGCAGTACTTC. This encodes CASSYKGQVYEQYF.

V gene TRBV11-2 combines with J gene TRBJ1-5, with D perhaps TRBD1 (5 bases). CDR3 length: 13 amino acids. Trimming pared 5 bases from V and 9 bases from J, leaving 14 bases between. Looked up from germline, CDR1 is SGHAT and CDR2 is FQNNGV. CDR3 in amino acids: CASSSGGIGPQHF. CDR3 sequence (DNA): TGTGCCAGCAGCAGCGGGGGGATAGGGCCCCAGCATTTT. Full variable domain (outside the CDR3, taken from reference TRBV11-2 and TRBJ1-5): EAGVAQSPRYKIIEKRQSVAFWCNPISGHATLYWYQQILGQGPKLLIQFQNNGVVDDSQLPKDRFSAERLKGVDSTLKIQPAKLEDSAVYLCASSSGGIGPQHFGDGTRLSIL.

The chain uses TRBV12-5 and TRBJ1-5; possibly TRBD1 for D (6 bases). Germline CDR1 is LGHNT and CDR2 is FRNRAP. The ends were cut back, 0 bases at V and 2 bases at J, with 11 bases in the middle. The CDR3 sequence is 16 residues long. CDR3 sequence (DNA): TGTGCTAGTGGTTTGGTAAACAGGGCTGGCAATCAGCCCCAGCATTTT. It codes for CASGLVNRAGNQPQHF.

CDR3 loop: CASNPTGGASGELFF. The DNA of the CDR3 is TGTGCCAGCAACCCGACAGGGGGCGCGTCTGGGGAGCTGTTTTTT. The rearrangement joins TRBV3-1 (or the pseudogene TRBV3-2) to TRBJ2-2; 10 nucleotides agree with TRBD1. This CDR3 comprises 15 residues. Germline CDR1 reads LGHDT; CDR2 reads YNNKEL (reference sequence). V lost 7 bases to trimming and J lost 8 bases; unmatched junction nucleotides: 10.

The J gene is TRBJ1-6, the V gene TRBV10-3; no clear D. The CDR3 runs to 15 residues. Germline V gives CDR1 ENHRY, CDR2 SYGVKD. Trimming took 6 bases from V and 7 from J, leaving 16 bases between them. The CDR3 DNA sequence: TGTGCCATCAGGCCGGATTTGTTACGAAATTCACCCCTCCACTTT. Amino acid sequence: CAIRPDLLRNSPLHF.

The chain recombines TRBV28 with TRBJ2-5; 7 bases fit TRBD2. Trimming took 7 bases from V and 5 from J; bases not matched to a gene: 16. Germline V gene lookup returns CDR1 MDHEN and CDR2 SYDVKM. This CDR3 is 16 amino acids long. The CDR3 here is CASTGGGTRGLETQYF. CDR3 DNA: TGTGCCAGCACTGGGGGGGGTACGAGGGGTCTGGAGACCCAGTACTTC.